The rows below give T cell receptor beta chains drawn from one sample of a study of blood T cell repertoires in COVID-19. Clones were read by immunoSEQ multiplex PCR, and TCRdb kept only the in-frame ones, dropping some. This table has about 180,000 clones, about 80% appearing once. Sequencing was done on a sample of peripheral blood. The receptors come from a human donor in a cohort sampled during active COVID-19. CDR3s include the opening cysteine and the closing phenylalanine or tryptophan. Fields, in order: V gene, CDR3 length, J gene, CDR3 protein.

V gene: TRBV5-1
CDR3 length: 19
J gene: TRBJ2-1
CDR3 protein: CASSLVGSGGVGSYNEQFF

V gene: TRBV5-4
CDR3 length: 14
J gene: TRBJ2-7
CDR3 protein: CASSSLGGTYEQYF

V gene: TRBV19
CDR3 length: 12
J gene: TRBJ1-2
CDR3 protein: CASSMTGYGYTF

V gene: TRBV6-4
CDR3 length: 15
J gene: TRBJ1-5
CDR3 protein: CASSEGGLSNQPQHF

V gene: TRBV15
CDR3 length: 14
J gene: TRBJ1-1
CDR3 protein: CATSRARENTEAFF

V gene: TRBV3-1/TRBV3-2
CDR3 length: 14
J gene: TRBJ1-6
CDR3 protein: CASTRGTGGSPLHF

V gene: TRBV30
CDR3 length: 15
J gene: TRBJ1-1
CDR3 protein: CAWSPGQGADTEAFF

V gene: TRBV19
CDR3 length: 15
J gene: TRBJ2-3
CDR3 protein: CASRTAGGSTDTQYF

V gene: TRBV6-5
CDR3 length: 15
J gene: TRBJ2-7
CDR3 protein: CASSYSGRGSYEQYF

V gene: TRBV30
CDR3 length: 14
J gene: TRBJ1-2
CDR3 protein: CAWRAGTGYWGYTF

V gene: TRBV9
CDR3 length: 14
J gene: TRBJ1-1
CDR3 protein: CASSWGQGNTEAFF

V gene: TRBV5-8
CDR3 length: 14
J gene: TRBJ2-5
CDR3 protein: CASRRLAEQETQYF

V gene: TRBV4-2
CDR3 length: 16
J gene: TRBJ2-1
CDR3 protein: CASSQHPSGGYNEQFF

V gene: TRBV7-6
CDR3 length: 14
J gene: TRBJ1-1
CDR3 protein: CASSLATGRGEAFF

V gene: TRBV5-1
CDR3 length: 16
J gene: TRBJ2-3
CDR3 protein: CASSLSSGGGTDTQYF

V gene: TRBV3-1/TRBV3-2
CDR3 length: 16
J gene: TRBJ2-2
CDR3 protein: CASRPDGGVSTGELFF

V gene: TRBV10-3
CDR3 length: 13
J gene: TRBJ1-1
CDR3 protein: CASRDRENTEAFF

V gene: TRBV4-1
CDR3 length: 17
J gene: TRBJ2-1
CDR3 protein: CASSQELAGGPGDEQFF

V gene: TRBV12-5
CDR3 length: 13
J gene: TRBJ2-7
CDR3 protein: CASGGQGYYEQYF

V gene: TRBV7-6
CDR3 length: 15
J gene: TRBJ1-4
CDR3 protein: CASSSSGGLGEKLFF

V gene: TRBV19
CDR3 length: 14
J gene: TRBJ2-7
CDR3 protein: CASSIQGAAYEQYF

V gene: TRBV5-1
CDR3 length: 14
J gene: TRBJ2-1
CDR3 protein: CASSLGDRVDEQFF

V gene: TRBV19
CDR3 length: 14
J gene: TRBJ2-7
CDR3 protein: CASSASGVDYEQYF

V gene: TRBV30
CDR3 length: 15
J gene: TRBJ1-3
CDR3 protein: CAWSTIRDRGYTIYF

V gene: TRBV16
CDR3 length: 14
J gene: TRBJ1-6
CDR3 protein: CASSPQTGLGPLHF

V gene: TRBV30
CDR3 length: 14
J gene: TRBJ1-6
CDR3 protein: CAWDPGQMNSPLHF

V gene: TRBV5-1
CDR3 length: 14
J gene: TRBJ2-7
CDR3 protein: CASSLVANGGEQYF

V gene: TRBV7-9
CDR3 length: 16
J gene: TRBJ1-5
CDR3 protein: CASSSDRETSNQPQHF

V gene: TRBV19
CDR3 length: 18
J gene: TRBJ1-5
CDR3 protein: CASSRLRTGLDSNQPQHF

V gene: TRBV7-3
CDR3 length: 11
J gene: TRBJ2-7
CDR3 protein: CASSLSYEQYF

V gene: TRBV25-1
CDR3 length: 14
J gene: TRBJ2-7
CDR3 protein: CASRMEGSNYEQYF

V gene: TRBV19
CDR3 length: 14
J gene: TRBJ1-2
CDR3 protein: CASSIRDRYYGYTF

V gene: TRBV9
CDR3 length: 13
J gene: TRBJ1-2
CDR3 protein: CASSSRQGDGYTF

V gene: TRBV12-3/TRBV12-4
CDR3 length: 13
J gene: TRBJ2-3
CDR3 protein: CASRDRSTDTQYF

V gene: TRBV3-1/TRBV3-2
CDR3 length: 15
J gene: TRBJ1-2
CDR3 protein: CASSQLSEGYYGYTF

V gene: TRBV10-3
CDR3 length: 13
J gene: TRBJ1-1
CDR3 protein: CAISVLRNTEAFF

V gene: TRBV5-1
CDR3 length: 16
J gene: TRBJ1-2
CDR3 protein: CASSFATGDANYGYTF

V gene: TRBV7-2
CDR3 length: 14
J gene: TRBJ2-7
CDR3 protein: CASSSGQGGYEQYF

V gene: TRBV6-5
CDR3 length: 15
J gene: TRBJ2-1
CDR3 protein: CASREAGGRYNEQFF

V gene: TRBV5-1
CDR3 length: 13
J gene: TRBJ1-1
CDR3 protein: CASSPGINTEAFF

V gene: TRBV6-5
CDR3 length: 15
J gene: TRBJ1-6
CDR3 protein: CASSTLSSYNSPLHF

V gene: TRBV2
CDR3 length: 12
J gene: TRBJ1-1
CDR3 protein: CASLQGLTEAFF

V gene: TRBV18
CDR3 length: 15
J gene: TRBJ2-1
CDR3 protein: CASSPDRVTGNEQFF

V gene: TRBV18
CDR3 length: 12
J gene: TRBJ2-5
CDR3 protein: CASSPTGETQYF

V gene: TRBV18
CDR3 length: 16
J gene: TRBJ1-6
CDR3 protein: CASSAPGGGVNSPLHF

V gene: TRBV4-1
CDR3 length: 18
J gene: TRBJ1-4
CDR3 protein: CASSQRAEIQGPNEKLFF

V gene: TRBV6-5
CDR3 length: 11
J gene: TRBJ2-1
CDR3 protein: CASRRQNEQFF

V gene: TRBV12-3/TRBV12-4
CDR3 length: 13
J gene: TRBJ1-2
CDR3 protein: CASSPPGEYRYTF

V gene: TRBV27
CDR3 length: 15
J gene: TRBJ2-3
CDR3 protein: CASSYSSGGTDTQYF

V gene: TRBV9
CDR3 length: 16
J gene: TRBJ1-4
CDR3 protein: CASSPPLGATNEKLFF

V gene: TRBV9
CDR3 length: 13
J gene: TRBJ2-7
CDR3 protein: CASSVGTGREQYF